A selection of T cell receptor beta chains follows, all from one sample in a study of T cell repertoires in cytomegalovirus infection. A single record per CDR3 protein comes from TCRdb applying MiXCR to the reads. The table shows approximately 100,000 distinct CDR3 sequences, with 23% occurring only once. Sequencing used CD8+ T cells from PBMCs. All receptors derive from a human donor in good health (CMV status not recorded). Some clones in this sample may be carry-over from other donors' samples. Both conserved end residues are part of each CDR3. The D gene is left open where the match is weak. Some rows mark clone size as missing; the rest say once, few, many or name a class of expanded clone.

j_gene,v_gene,d_gene,abundance,len,CDR3aa,CDR3nt
TRBJ1-3,TRBV5-4,TRBD1,NA,15,CASSADRGSGNTIYF,TGTGCCAGCAGCGCGGACAGGGGGTCCGGAAACACCATATATTTT
TRBJ2-7,TRBV7-2,NA,many,14,CASSPRTSSYEQYF,TGTGCCAGCAGCCCTCGGACTTCCTCCTACGAGCAGTACTTC
TRBJ1-4,TRBV5-1,TRBD1,NA,16,CASSFDGQGANEKLFF,TGCGCCAGCAGCTTCGACGGACAGGGGGCGAATGAAAAACTGTTTTTT
TRBJ2-7,TRBV28,TRBD1,many,14,CASSLGQGGYEQYF,TGTGCCAGCAGCCTGGGACAGGGGGGCTACGAGCAGTACTTC
TRBJ1-1,TRBV12-3/TRBV12-4,NA,few,14,CAITFGGFDTEAFF,TGTGCAATCACATTCGGGGGATTCGACACTGAAGCTTTCTTT
TRBJ2-7,TRBV4-3,TRBD1,NA,15,CASSQGQGMSYEQYF,TGCGCCAGCAGCCAAGGACAGGGTATGTCCTACGAGCAGTACTTC
TRBJ2-7,TRBV28,NA,many,16,CASSLRTSLSSYEQYF,TGTGCCAGCAGCTTGCGGACATCTCTGAGCTCCTACGAGCAGTACTTC
TRBJ2-1,TRBV15,NA,NA,15,CATLSSALPHNEQFF,TGTGCCACCCTCTCCTCCGCTTTACCCCACAATGAGCAGTTCTTC
TRBJ2-5,TRBV10-3,NA,many,16,CAISADSGGEEETQYF,TGTGCCATCAGCGCGGACAGCGGTGGTGAGGAAGAGACCCAGTACTTC
TRBJ2-4,TRBV20-1,NA,NA,12,CSASEINRDRRF,TGCAGTGCTAGTGAAATCAACCGGGATAGACGGTTC
TRBJ2-5,TRBV7-9,TRBD2,NA,15,CASSSHGTSRQTQYF,TGTGCCAGCAGCTCCCACGGGACTAGTCGGCAGACCCAGTACTTC
TRBJ2-2,TRBV7-6,TRBD2,many,18,CASSLPLAGDPNTGELFF,TGTGCCAGCAGCTTACCCCTAGCGGGGGACCCGAACACCGGGGAGCTGTTTTTT
TRBJ1-1,TRBV9,NA,NA,14,CASSVGIGNTEAFF,TGTGCCAGCAGCGTAGGAATTGGGAACACTGAAGCTTTCTTT
TRBJ1-1,TRBV19,NA,NA,13,CASSRTWNTEAFF,TGTGCCAGTAGTCGTACCTGGAACACTGAAGCTTTCTTT
TRBJ1-1,TRBV20-1,TRBD1,NA,12,CSAGQGASEAFF,TGCAGCGCGGGACAGGGGGCTTCTGAAGCTTTCTTT
TRBJ2-2,TRBV12-3/TRBV12-4,NA,NA,17,CASSLNAGTGNTGELFF,TGTGCCAGCAGTTTAAACGCCGGGACGGGGAACACCGGGGAGCTGTTTTTT
TRBJ2-7,TRBV7-2,TRBD2,many,14,CASSSTTSRYEQYF,TGTGCCAGCAGCTCCACGACTAGCAGATACGAGCAGTACTTC
TRBJ2-7,TRBV7-2,NA,many,14,CASRAGTVSYEQYF,TGTGCCAGCAGAGCCGGGACGGTCTCCTACGAGCAGTACTTC
TRBJ2-1,TRBV29-1,TRBD2,NA,13,CSVERENYNEQFF,TGCAGCGTTGAGCGGGAGAATTACAATGAGCAGTTCTTC
TRBJ2-7,TRBV6-2/TRBV6-3,NA,few,13,CASTPDRSYEQYF,TGTGCCAGCACTCCGGACAGAAGCTACGAGCAGTACTTC
TRBJ2-1,TRBV6-1,TRBD2,many,15,CASSAGTRAYNEQFF,TGTGCCAGCAGTGCCGGGACTAGGGCTTACAATGAGCAGTTCTTC
TRBJ2-2,TRBV7-9,NA,few,14,CASVGGPNTGELFF,TGTGCCAGTGTGGGGGGCCCAAACACCGGGGAGCTGTTTTTT
TRBJ2-7,TRBV4-1,NA,few,15,CASSQDAGAAYEQYF,TGCGCCAGCAGCCAAGACGCAGGGGCGGCCTACGAGCAGTACTTC
TRBJ2-7,TRBV7-9,TRBD1,few,15,CASSAGTGASYEQYF,TGTGCCAGCAGCGCTGGGACAGGGGCGTCCTACGAGCAGTACTTC
TRBJ2-6,TRBV10-3,NA,NA,15,CAISDPGAGANVLTF,TGTGCCATCAGTGACCCAGGTGCAGGGGCCAACGTCCTGACTTTC
TRBJ2-5,TRBV19,TRBD1,NA,15,CASSSPDRGPGTQYF,TGTGCCAGTAGTTCCCCCGACAGGGGGCCTGGGACCCAGTACTTC
TRBJ2-2,TRBV9,NA,NA,13,CASSVEGSGELFF,TGTGCCAGCAGCGTAGAGGGTTCCGGGGAGCTGTTTTTT
TRBJ2-2,TRBV12-3/TRBV12-4,NA,many,12,CASSDRPGELFF,TGTGCCAGCAGCGACAGGCCCGGGGAGCTGTTTTTT
TRBJ2-7,TRBV7-8,NA,few,15,CASSLASSASYEQYF,TGTGCCAGCAGCTTAGCGTCTAGCGCTTCCTACGAGCAGTACTTC
TRBJ2-7,TRBV12-5,NA,few,15,CASGLLGGLSYEQYF,TGTGCTAGTGGTTTGTTGGGGGGGCTCTCCTACGAGCAGTACTTC
TRBJ1-1,TRBV28,NA,few,15,CASSPRTDGNTEAFF,TGTGCCAGCAGTCCGCGGACAGATGGAAACACTGAAGCTTTCTTT
TRBJ2-7,TRBV5-4,NA,once,12,CASSLSGSEQYF,TGTGCCAGCAGCTTGTCGGGGTCGGAGCAGTACTTC
TRBJ2-7,TRBV29-1,NA,NA,14,CSVEDGVSVYEQYF,TGCAGCGTTGAAGATGGAGTTAGCGTCTACGAGCAGTACTTC
TRBJ2-1,TRBV20-1,NA,few,10,CSALWDEQFF,TGCAGTGCTCTTTGGGATGAGCAGTTCTTC
TRBJ2-3,TRBV19,NA,many,16,CASSTVGEASTDTQYF,TGTGCCAGTAGTACAGTCGGGGAAGCTAGCACAGATACGCAGTATTTT
TRBJ2-5,TRBV7-9,NA,many,11,CASSFERGQYF,TGTGCCAGCAGCTTCGAAAGGGGACAATACTTC
TRBJ2-1,TRBV11-3,TRBD2,few,15,CASSLTSGRFDEQFF,TGTGCCAGCAGCTTGACTAGCGGGAGGTTTGATGAGCAGTTCTTC
TRBJ2-2,TRBV4-1,NA,few,14,CASGQGPNTGELFF,TGCGCCAGCGGGCAGGGGCCGAACACCGGGGAGCTGTTTTTT
TRBJ1-5,TRBV7-2,TRBD1,many,13,CASSIQGDQPQHF,TGTGCCAGCAGCATCCAGGGGGACCAGCCCCAGCATTTT
TRBJ2-1,TRBV7-9,NA,NA,15,CASSLSGRVVDEQFF,TGTGCCAGCAGCTTATCCGGCAGGGTCGTCGATGAGCAGTTCTTC
TRBJ2-1,TRBV7-8,TRBD2,many,18,CASSLAFGAGVDYNEQFF,TGTGCCAGCAGCTTAGCGTTCGGAGCGGGAGTAGACTACAATGAGCAGTTCTTC
TRBJ2-2,TRBV7-8,NA,many,16,CASSLGSLATTGELFF,TGTGCCAGCAGCTTAGGGAGCCTAGCGACCACCGGGGAGCTGTTTTTT
TRBJ1-1,TRBV6-5,NA,many,13,CASSYFSGTEAFF,TGTGCCAGCAGTTACTTTTCTGGGACTGAAGCTTTCTTT
TRBJ2-5,TRBV28,TRBD2,few,17,CASSEKTSGGHQETQYF,TGTGCCAGCAGCGAAAAGACTAGCGGGGGTCACCAAGAGACCCAGTACTTC
TRBJ2-1,TRBV7-3,NA,few,12,CASRSSYNEQFF,TGTGCCAGCAGATCTAGCTACAATGAGCAGTTCTTC
TRBJ2-7,TRBV7-6,TRBD2,few,13,CASSFSGGPEQYF,TGTGCCAGCAGCTTCTCGGGGGGTCCCGAGCAGTACTTC
TRBJ2-4,TRBV14,NA,NA,15,CASSPKVDSKNIQYF,TGTGCCAGCAGCCCGAAGGTCGACTCAAAAAACATTCAGTACTTC
TRBJ2-1,TRBV7-9,TRBD2,few,11,CASERGVEQFF,TGTGCCAGCGAGCGGGGGGTGGAGCAGTTCTTC
TRBJ2-2,TRBV27,TRBD1,NA,17,CASSLQGGQVDTGELFF,TGTGCCAGCAGTTTACAAGGGGGACAGGTCGACACCGGGGAGCTGTTTTTT
TRBJ2-2,TRBV7-9,TRBD1,NA,17,CASSPENDRGLTGELFF,TGTGCCAGCAGCCCCGAGAACGACAGGGGGCTCACCGGGGAGCTGTTTTTT
TRBJ1-2,TRBV14,NA,NA,12,CASSPGDGEPNF,TGTGCCAGCAGCCCGGGGGACGGCGAACCAAACTTC
TRBJ1-2,TRBV7-9,NA,NA,15,CASRVDSDLNYGYTF,TGTGCCAGCAGGGTGGACAGCGACCTTAACTATGGCTACACCTTC
TRBJ2-1,TRBV7-6,NA,NA,15,CASSTDLSAVNEQFF,TGTGCCAGCAGCACCGACCTGTCGGCGGTGAATGAGCAGTTCTTC
TRBJ2-7,TRBV12-3/TRBV12-4,NA,few,11,CASSLADEQYF,TGTGCCAGCAGTTTGGCGGACGAGCAGTACTTC
TRBJ1-2,TRBV7-2,NA,many,14,CASSLVTGAYGYTF,TGTGCCAGCAGCTTAGTGACAGGAGCCTATGGCTACACCTTC